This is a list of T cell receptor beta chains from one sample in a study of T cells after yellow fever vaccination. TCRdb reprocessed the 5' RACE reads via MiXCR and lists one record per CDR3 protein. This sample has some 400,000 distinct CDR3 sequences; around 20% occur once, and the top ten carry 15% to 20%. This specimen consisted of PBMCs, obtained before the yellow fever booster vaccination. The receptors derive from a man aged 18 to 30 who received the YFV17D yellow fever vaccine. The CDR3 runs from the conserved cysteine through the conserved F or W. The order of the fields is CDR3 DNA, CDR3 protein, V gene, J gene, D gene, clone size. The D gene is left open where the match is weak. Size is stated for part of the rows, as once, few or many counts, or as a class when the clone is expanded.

CDR3 DNA: TGTGCCAGCAGCTCCCCCCGAGGGCTTGAAGCTTTCTTT
CDR3 protein: CASSSPRGLEAFF
V gene: TRBV7-8
J gene: TRBJ1-1
D gene: -
clone size: many

CDR3 DNA: TGTGCCAGCAGTCGGACTAGCGGGGGGCTGGATACGCAGTATTTT
CDR3 protein: CASSRTSGGLDTQYF
V gene: TRBV6-1
J gene: TRBJ2-3
D gene: TRBD2
clone size: -

CDR3 DNA: TGTGCCAGCAGCTTAGGGGCCAGTATGAACATTCAGTACTTC
CDR3 protein: CASSLGASMNIQYF
V gene: TRBV7-2
J gene: TRBJ2-4
D gene: -
clone size: -

CDR3 DNA: TGTGCCAGCAGCATCCGGACAGGGGCGAACACCGGGGAGCTGTTTTTT
CDR3 protein: CASSIRTGANTGELFF
V gene: TRBV21-1
J gene: TRBJ2-2
D gene: -
clone size: -

CDR3 DNA: TGTGCCAGCAGTTCCACCTCACTAGCGGGGGTAGTCGGGGAGCTGTTTTTT
CDR3 protein: CASSSTSLAGVVGELFF
V gene: TRBV27
J gene: TRBJ2-2
D gene: TRBD2
clone size: -

CDR3 DNA: TGTGCCATCAGTGAGGGTATACGGGGAAGTGAAAAACTGTTTTTT
CDR3 protein: CAISEGIRGSEKLFF
V gene: TRBV10-3
J gene: TRBJ1-4
D gene: -
clone size: -

CDR3 DNA: TGTGCCAGTAGTACGACAGGGAAGAACACCGGGGAGCTGTTTTTT
CDR3 protein: CASSTTGKNTGELFF
V gene: TRBV19
J gene: TRBJ2-2
D gene: TRBD1
clone size: few

CDR3 DNA: TGCGCCAGCAGCCAAGATTTCGCCACAGATACGCAGTATTTT
CDR3 protein: CASSQDFATDTQYF
V gene: TRBV4-3
J gene: TRBJ2-3
D gene: -
clone size: -

CDR3 DNA: TGTGCCACCCCACCGGGACAGGGGATCCCAGATACGCAGTATTTT
CDR3 protein: CATPPGQGIPDTQYF
V gene: TRBV15
J gene: TRBJ2-3
D gene: TRBD1
clone size: -

CDR3 DNA: TGCAGCGTTGACAGGAGGGATGGCGGCTACACCTTC
CDR3 protein: CSVDRRDGGYTF
V gene: TRBV29-1
J gene: TRBJ1-2
D gene: -
clone size: -

CDR3 DNA: TGTGCCAGCAGTTACCCCGCAGATACGCAGTATTTT
CDR3 protein: CASSYPADTQYF
V gene: TRBV6-5
J gene: TRBJ2-3
D gene: -
clone size: -

CDR3 DNA: TGCGCCAGCAGCTTGGCGGGGGGGTCGAACACCGGGGAGCTGTTTTTT
CDR3 protein: CASSLAGGSNTGELFF
V gene: TRBV5-1
J gene: TRBJ2-2
D gene: TRBD2
clone size: few

CDR3 DNA: TGTGCCAGCAGCCCCCAGGGATCGCCCACCGGGGAGCTGTTTTTT
CDR3 protein: CASSPQGSPTGELFF
V gene: TRBV7-6
J gene: TRBJ2-2
D gene: -
clone size: -

CDR3 DNA: TGCAGCGTTGAAGATTGGAACACCGGGGAGCTGTTTTTT
CDR3 protein: CSVEDWNTGELFF
V gene: TRBV29-1
J gene: TRBJ2-2
D gene: -
clone size: few

CDR3 DNA: TGTGCCAGCAGTTTAGGCGTGGCGGGACACAAGTCGGTTTTT
CDR3 protein: CASSLGVAGHKSVF
V gene: TRBV12-3/TRBV12-4
J gene: TRBJ1-4
D gene: -
clone size: few

CDR3 DNA: TGTGCCAGCAGTTTCCAGGGGCTCACAGATACGCAGTATTTT
CDR3 protein: CASSFQGLTDTQYF
V gene: TRBV27
J gene: TRBJ2-3
D gene: -
clone size: few

CDR3 DNA: TGCGCCAGCAGCCAATCACAGGAATTCTACGAGCAGTACTTC
CDR3 protein: CASSQSQEFYEQYF
V gene: TRBV4-3
J gene: TRBJ2-7
D gene: -
clone size: -

CDR3 DNA: TGCAGTGCTAAAGGGACTATAGATGAGCAGTTCTTC
CDR3 protein: CSAKGTIDEQFF
V gene: TRBV20-1
J gene: TRBJ2-1
D gene: TRBD2
clone size: -

CDR3 DNA: TGCGCCAGCAGCTTGGGGTCGGGACAGCTAGGTGGTACGCAGTATTTT
CDR3 protein: CASSLGSGQLGGTQYF
V gene: TRBV5-1
J gene: TRBJ2-3
D gene: TRBD1
clone size: -

CDR3 DNA: TGTTCCATCAGTGTTAGTACTTACGAGCAGTACTTC
CDR3 protein: CSISVSTYEQYF
V gene: TRBV10-3
J gene: TRBJ2-7
D gene: -
clone size: -

CDR3 DNA: TGTGCCAGCAGCTTACGCGGGACAGGGTCCTACGAGCAGTACTTC
CDR3 protein: CASSLRGTGSYEQYF
V gene: TRBV7-9
J gene: TRBJ2-7
D gene: TRBD1
clone size: -

CDR3 DNA: TGTGCCAGCAGTCCTCCCGGGACCAGCAATCAGCCCCAGCATTTT
CDR3 protein: CASSPPGTSNQPQHF
V gene: TRBV12-3/TRBV12-4
J gene: TRBJ1-5
D gene: -
clone size: -

CDR3 DNA: TGTGCCAGCAGCTTAGGCGGGGGGGCCGGTGCAGATACGCAGTATTTT
CDR3 protein: CASSLGGGAGADTQYF
V gene: TRBV7-9
J gene: TRBJ2-3
D gene: TRBD2
clone size: -

CDR3 DNA: TGCAGTGCTCGGGGGGTGTCCTCCTACAATGAGCAGTTCTTC
CDR3 protein: CSARGVSSYNEQFF
V gene: TRBV20-1
J gene: TRBJ2-1
D gene: TRBD2
clone size: few

CDR3 DNA: TGTGCCAGCAGCCCAGGGGGAGGTTGGGAGACCCAGTACTTC
CDR3 protein: CASSPGGGWETQYF
V gene: TRBV5-5
J gene: TRBJ2-5
D gene: -
clone size: -

CDR3 DNA: TGCAGTGCGCCGGGACACCCAGCCAAAAACATTCAGTACTTC
CDR3 protein: CSAPGHPAKNIQYF
V gene: TRBV20-1
J gene: TRBJ2-4
D gene: -
clone size: few